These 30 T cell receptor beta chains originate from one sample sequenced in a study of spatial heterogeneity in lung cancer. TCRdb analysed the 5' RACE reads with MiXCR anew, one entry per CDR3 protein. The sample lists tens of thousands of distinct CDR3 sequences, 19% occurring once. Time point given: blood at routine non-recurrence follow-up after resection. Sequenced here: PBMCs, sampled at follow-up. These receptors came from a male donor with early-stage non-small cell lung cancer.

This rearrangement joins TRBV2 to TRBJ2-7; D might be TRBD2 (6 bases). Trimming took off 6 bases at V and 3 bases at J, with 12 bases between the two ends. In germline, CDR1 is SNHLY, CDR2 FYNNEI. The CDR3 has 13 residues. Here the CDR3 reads CASSGTESYEQYV. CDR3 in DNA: TGTGCCAGCAGCGGGACTGAGAGCTACGAGCAGTACGTC.

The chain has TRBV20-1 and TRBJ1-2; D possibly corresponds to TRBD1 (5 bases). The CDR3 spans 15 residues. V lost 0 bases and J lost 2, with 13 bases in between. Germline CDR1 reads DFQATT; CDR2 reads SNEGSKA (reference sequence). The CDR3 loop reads CSARDARASNYGYTF. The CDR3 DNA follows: TGCAGTGCTAGAGATGCCAGGGCTTCCAACTATGGCTACACCTTC.

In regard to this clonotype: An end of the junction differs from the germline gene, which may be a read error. The CDR3 region is CASSDLGGGAGELFF. DNA for the CDR3: TGTGCCTCCAGTGATTTAGGCGGGGGCGCCGGGGAGCTGTTTTTT. The rearrangement uses TRBV24-1 and TRBJ2-2; tentatively, D is TRBD2 (7 bases). The CDR3 contains 15 residues. Germline CDR1 KGHDR, CDR2 SFDVKD.

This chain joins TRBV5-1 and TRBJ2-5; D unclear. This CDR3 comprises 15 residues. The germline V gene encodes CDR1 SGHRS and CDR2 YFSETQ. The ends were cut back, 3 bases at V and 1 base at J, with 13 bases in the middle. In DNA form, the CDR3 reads TGCGCCAGCAGCTCGGGCCAGGTGACCCAAGAGACCCAGTACTTC. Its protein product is CASSSGQVTQETQYF.

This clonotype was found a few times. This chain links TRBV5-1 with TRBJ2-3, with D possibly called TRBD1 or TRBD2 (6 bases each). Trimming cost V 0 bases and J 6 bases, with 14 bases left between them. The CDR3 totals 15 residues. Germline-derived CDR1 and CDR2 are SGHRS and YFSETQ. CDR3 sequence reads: CASSLDRTGADTQYF. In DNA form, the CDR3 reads TGCGCCAGCAGCTTGGATCGGACGGGGGCGGATACGCAGTATTTT.

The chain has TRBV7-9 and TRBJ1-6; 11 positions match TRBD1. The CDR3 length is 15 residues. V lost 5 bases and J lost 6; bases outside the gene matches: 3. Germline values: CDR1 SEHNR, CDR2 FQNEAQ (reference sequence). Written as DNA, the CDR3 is TGTGCCAGCAGCCCGGACAGGGGGCCTAATTCACCCCTCCACTTT. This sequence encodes CASSPDRGPNSPLHF.

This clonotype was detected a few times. The CDR3 nucleotides are TGTGCCAGCAGGGAGGATAGACAGGGCTCCTATCAGCCCCAGCATTTT. It translates to CASREDRQGSYQPQHF. The V and J genes are TRBV12-3 or TRBV12-4 and TRBJ1-5; TRBD1 matches 7 bases. With 6 bases clipped from V and 5 bases from J, the junction kept 13 bases outside the gene matches. The length of the CDR3 is 16 residues.

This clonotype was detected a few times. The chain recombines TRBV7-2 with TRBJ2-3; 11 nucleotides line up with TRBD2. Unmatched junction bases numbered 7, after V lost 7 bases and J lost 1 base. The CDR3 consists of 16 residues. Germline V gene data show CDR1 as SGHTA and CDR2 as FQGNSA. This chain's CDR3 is CASIDSGRAGTDTQYF. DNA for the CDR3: TGTGCCAGCATCGATAGCGGGAGGGCGGGCACAGATACGCAGTATTTT.

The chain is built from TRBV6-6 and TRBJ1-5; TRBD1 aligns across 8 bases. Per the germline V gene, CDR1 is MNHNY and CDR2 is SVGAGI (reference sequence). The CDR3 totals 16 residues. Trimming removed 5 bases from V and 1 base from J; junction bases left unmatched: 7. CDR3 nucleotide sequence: TGTGCCAGCAGTCACGGACAGGGCGGGAGCAATCAGCCCCAGCATTTT. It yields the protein CASSHGQGGSNQPQHF.

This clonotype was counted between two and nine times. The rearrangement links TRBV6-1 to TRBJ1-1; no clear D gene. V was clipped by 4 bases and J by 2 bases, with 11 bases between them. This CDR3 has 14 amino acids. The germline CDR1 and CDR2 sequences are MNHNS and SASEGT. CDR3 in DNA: TGTGCCAGCAGTGCCACAGATTATAACACTGAAGCTTTCTTT. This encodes CASSATDYNTEAFF.

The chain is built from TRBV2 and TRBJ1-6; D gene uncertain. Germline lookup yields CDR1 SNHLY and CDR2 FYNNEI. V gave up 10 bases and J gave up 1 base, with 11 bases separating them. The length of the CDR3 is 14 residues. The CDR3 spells CATKVSSYNSPLHF. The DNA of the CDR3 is TGTGCCACTAAAGTTAGTTCCTATAATTCACCCCTCCACTTT. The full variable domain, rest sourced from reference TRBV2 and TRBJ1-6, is EPEVTQTPSHQVTQMGQEVILRCVPISNHLYFYWYRQILGQKVEFLVSFYNNEISEKSEIFDDQFSVERPDGSNFTLKIRSTKLEDSAMYFCATKVSSYNSPLHFGNGTRLTVT.

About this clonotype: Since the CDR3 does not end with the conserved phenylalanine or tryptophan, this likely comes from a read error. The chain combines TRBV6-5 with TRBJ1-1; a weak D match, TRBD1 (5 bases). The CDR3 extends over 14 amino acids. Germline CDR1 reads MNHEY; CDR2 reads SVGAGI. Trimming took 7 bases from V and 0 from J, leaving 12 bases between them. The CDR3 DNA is TGTGCCAGCACCCTGGACAAGCTGAACACTGAAGCTTTCCTT. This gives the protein CASTLDKLNTEAFL.

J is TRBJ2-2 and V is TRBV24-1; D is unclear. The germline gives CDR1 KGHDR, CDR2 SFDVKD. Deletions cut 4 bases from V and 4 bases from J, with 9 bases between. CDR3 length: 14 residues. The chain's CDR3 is CATSDPASTGELFF. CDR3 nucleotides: TGTGCCACCAGTGACCCAGCTAGCACCGGGGAGCTGTTTTTT.

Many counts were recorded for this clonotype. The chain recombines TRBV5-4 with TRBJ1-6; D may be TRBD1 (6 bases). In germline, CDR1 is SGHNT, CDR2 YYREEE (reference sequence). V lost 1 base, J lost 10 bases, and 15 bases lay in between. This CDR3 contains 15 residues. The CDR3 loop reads CASSLRDKPVSPLHF. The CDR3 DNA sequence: TGTGCCAGCAGCTTGAGGGACAAACCCGTCTCACCCCTCCACTTT.

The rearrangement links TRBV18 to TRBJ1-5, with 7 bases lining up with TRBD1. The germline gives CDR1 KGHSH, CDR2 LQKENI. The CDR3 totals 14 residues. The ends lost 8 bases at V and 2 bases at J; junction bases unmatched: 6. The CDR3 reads CASGVGQGNQPQHF. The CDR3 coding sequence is TGTGCCAGCGGTGTAGGACAGGGCAATCAGCCCCAGCATTTT.

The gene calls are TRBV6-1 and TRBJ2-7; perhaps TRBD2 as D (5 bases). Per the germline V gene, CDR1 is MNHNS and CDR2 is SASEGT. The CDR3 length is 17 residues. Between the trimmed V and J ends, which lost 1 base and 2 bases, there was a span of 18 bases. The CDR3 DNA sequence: TGTGCCAGCAGTGAAGGCCCCCACGGACTCATAGCCTACGAGCAGTACGTC. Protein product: CASSEGPHGLIAYEQYV.

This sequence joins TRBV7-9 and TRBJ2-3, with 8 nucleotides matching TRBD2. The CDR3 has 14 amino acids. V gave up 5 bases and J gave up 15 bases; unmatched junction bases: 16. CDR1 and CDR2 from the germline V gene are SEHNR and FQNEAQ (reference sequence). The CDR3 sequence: CASSQGASGFRGYF. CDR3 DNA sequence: TGTGCCAGCAGCCAAGGGGCTAGCGGGTTCCGTGGTTATTTT.

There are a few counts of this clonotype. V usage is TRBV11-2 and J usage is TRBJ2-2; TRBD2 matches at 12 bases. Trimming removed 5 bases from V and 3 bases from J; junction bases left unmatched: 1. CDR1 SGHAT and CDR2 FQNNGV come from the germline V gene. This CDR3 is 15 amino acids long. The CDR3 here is CASSRLAGDTGELFF. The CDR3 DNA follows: TGTGCCAGCAGCAGACTAGCGGGAGACACCGGGGAGCTGTTTTTT. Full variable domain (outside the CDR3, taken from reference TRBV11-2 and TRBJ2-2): EAGVAQSPRYKIIEKRQSVAFWCNPISGHATLYWYQQILGQGPKLLIQFQNNGVVDDSQLPKDRFSAERLKGVDSTLKIQPAKLEDSAVYLCASSRLAGDTGELFFGEGSRLTVL.

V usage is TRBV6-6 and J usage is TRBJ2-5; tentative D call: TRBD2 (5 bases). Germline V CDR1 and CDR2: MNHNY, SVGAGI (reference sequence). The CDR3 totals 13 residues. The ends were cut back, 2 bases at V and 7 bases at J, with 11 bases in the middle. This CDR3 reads CASSYIESGTQYF. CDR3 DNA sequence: TGTGCCAGCAGTTACATAGAGAGCGGGACCCAGTACTTC.

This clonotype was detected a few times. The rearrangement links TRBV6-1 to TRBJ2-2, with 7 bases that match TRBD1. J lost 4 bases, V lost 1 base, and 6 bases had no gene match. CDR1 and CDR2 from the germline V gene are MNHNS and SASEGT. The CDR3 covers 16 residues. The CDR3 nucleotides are TGTGCCAGCAGTGAAGGAACAGGGGTTTTCACCGGGGAGCTGTTTTTT. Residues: CASSEGTGVFTGELFF.

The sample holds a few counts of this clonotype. CDR3 coding DNA: TGCGCCAGCAGCCGCCTGGGACTGCAGAACACTGAAGCTTTCTTT. Translated: CASSRLGLQNTEAFF. This chain connects TRBV4-1 to TRBJ1-1; TRBD1 is a possible D gene (5 bases). Germline CDR1 MGHRA, CDR2 YSYEKL. The CDR3 runs 15 residues. V was trimmed by 4 bases and J by 1 base, leaving 13 bases between them.

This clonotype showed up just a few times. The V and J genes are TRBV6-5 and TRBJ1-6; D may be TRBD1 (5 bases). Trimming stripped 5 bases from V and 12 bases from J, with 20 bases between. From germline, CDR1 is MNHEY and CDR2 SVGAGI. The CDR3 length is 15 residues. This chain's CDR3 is CASSGSPGTHGPLHF. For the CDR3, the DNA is TGTGCCAGCAGTGGCTCACCCGGGACGCACGGACCCCTCCACTTT.

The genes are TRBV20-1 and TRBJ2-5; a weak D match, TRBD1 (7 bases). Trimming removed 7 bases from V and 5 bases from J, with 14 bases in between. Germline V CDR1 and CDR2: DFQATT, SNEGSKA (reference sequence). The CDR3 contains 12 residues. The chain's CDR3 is CSVPGGRETQYF. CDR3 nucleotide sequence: TGCAGTGTCCCAGGGGGGCGCGAGACCCAGTACTTC.

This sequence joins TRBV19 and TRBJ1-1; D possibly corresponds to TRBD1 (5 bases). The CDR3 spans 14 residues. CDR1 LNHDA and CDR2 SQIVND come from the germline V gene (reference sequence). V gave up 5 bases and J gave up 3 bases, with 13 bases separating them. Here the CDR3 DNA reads TGTGCCAGTAGTCTTACAGGAAGAGACACTGAAGCTTTCTTT. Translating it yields CASSLTGRDTEAFF.

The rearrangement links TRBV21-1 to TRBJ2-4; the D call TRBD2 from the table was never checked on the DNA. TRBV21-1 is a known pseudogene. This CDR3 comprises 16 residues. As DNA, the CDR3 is TGTGCCAGCAGCGAACGGGGAGACGATGCCAAAAACATTCAGTACTTC. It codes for CASSERGDDAKNIQYF.

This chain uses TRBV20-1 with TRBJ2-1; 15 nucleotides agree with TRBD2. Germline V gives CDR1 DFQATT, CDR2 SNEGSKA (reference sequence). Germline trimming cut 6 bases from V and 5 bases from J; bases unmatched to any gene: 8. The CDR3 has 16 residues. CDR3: CSASRTSGRANNEQFF. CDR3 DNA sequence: TGCAGTGCAAGCCGGACTAGCGGGAGGGCTAACAATGAGCAGTTCTTC.

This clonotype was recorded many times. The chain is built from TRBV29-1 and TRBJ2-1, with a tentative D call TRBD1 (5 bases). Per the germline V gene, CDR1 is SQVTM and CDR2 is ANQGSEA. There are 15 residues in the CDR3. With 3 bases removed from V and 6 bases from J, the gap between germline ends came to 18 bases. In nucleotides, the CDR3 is TGCAGCGTTGAGGGGTTGGCAGGGTTTGGCAATGAGCAGTTCTTC. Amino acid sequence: CSVEGLAGFGNEQFF.

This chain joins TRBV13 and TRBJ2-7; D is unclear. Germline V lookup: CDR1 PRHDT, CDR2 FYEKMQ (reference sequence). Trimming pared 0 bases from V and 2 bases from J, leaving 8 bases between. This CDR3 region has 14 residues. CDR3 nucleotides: TGTGCCAGCAGCTTAGGTTCCGTAACCTACGAGCAGTACTTC. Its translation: CASSLGSVTYEQYF.

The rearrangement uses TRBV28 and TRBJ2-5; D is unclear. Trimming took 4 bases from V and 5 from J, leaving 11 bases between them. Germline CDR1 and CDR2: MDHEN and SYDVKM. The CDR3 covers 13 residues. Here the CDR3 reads CASSSQHVETQYF. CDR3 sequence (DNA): TGTGCCAGCAGTTCCCAACACGTGGAGACCCAGTACTTC. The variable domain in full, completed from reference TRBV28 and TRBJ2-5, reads DVKVTQSSRYLVKRTGEKVFLECVQDMDHENMFWYRQDPGLGLRLIYFSYDVKMKEKGDIPEGYSVSREKKERFSLILESASTNQTSMYLCASSSQHVETQYFGPGTRLLVL.

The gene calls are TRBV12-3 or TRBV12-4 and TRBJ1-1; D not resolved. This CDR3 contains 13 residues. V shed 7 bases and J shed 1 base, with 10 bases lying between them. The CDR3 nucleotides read TGTGCCAGCACCATCGGACGGAACACTGAAGCTTTCTTT. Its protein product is CASTIGRNTEAFF.